This T cell receptor beta chain was retrieved from a study of identical twins. Whole-study findings and limits: Weaker excess sharing between twins was seen in beta out-of-frame sequences. Cord blood beta clonotypes that were abundant carried fewer insertions, and memory repertoires showed no such trend.

Points on this clonotype: Its antigen is unidentified.

Germline loops: CDR1 SGHRS, CDR2 YFSETQ. Trimming cost V 4 bases and J 4 bases, with 16 bases left between them. This CDR3 comprises 15 residues. Each CDR3 protein is one row after TCRdb ran MiXCR on the 5' RACE reads. The sample includes nearly 200,000 distinct CDR3 sequences, approximately 16% of them seen just once. A further study also used this sample, focusing on T cells expressing NK-cell markers. Per that study: CD8+ T cells in 5 to 7 donors included dominant NKG2C+ clonotypes at about 1.0-7.0%. These same clonotypes (in several donors) also led the CD3+CD56-NKG2C+ fraction.

The sequencing sample was made of CD8+ T cells sorted from blood. This clonotype was obtained from a woman aged 18 to 35 in good health. J is TRBJ2-3 and V is TRBV5-1; D possibly corresponds to TRBD1 (5 bases). CDR3 DNA: TGCGCCAGCAGCCCTAAAGTAGGGGCCCCAGATACGCAGTATTTT. Amino acid sequence: CASSPKVGAPDTQYF.